This entry features one T cell receptor (beta chain) sequence. Antigen specificity is unknown. After removal of 3 bases from V and 2 bases from J, the junction contained 9 bases not matched to a gene. Germline V gives CDR1 SGHDT, CDR2 YYEEEE. CDR3 length equals 17 residues. Both 60 Vbeta primers and 13 Jbeta primers went into the PCR. Clones were sequenced by immunoSEQ multiplex PCR, and TCRdb holds only the in-frame ones, with some missing. The sample carries 150,000 to 200,000 clones, 75% to 90% recorded once. These data belong to a study of cytomegalovirus exposure and HLA in healthy donors. Study-wide results and limits: 87-base-pair reads could not separate some V segments, including TRBV6-2 and TRBV6-3. It was in a later analysis that TCR association rates were seen to vary by HLA locus, highest for DRB1 and lowest for HLA-C. High specificity and sensitivity for cytomegalovirus status were reported for the classifier.

This clonotype was obtained from a man between 18 and 29 years old in good health and CMV-seropositive. The V gene is TRBV5-6, the J gene TRBJ1-4; TRBD1 matches at 8 bases. The sequencing input was PBMCs. The CDR3 region is CASSSFPTGGTNEKLFF. The DNA of the CDR3 is TGTGCCAGCAGCTCGTTTCCTACAGGGGGGACTAATGAAAAACTGTTTTTT.